This T cell receptor beta chain was obtained from a study of T cell clonotyping in hematopoietic cell transplantation (dated by TCRdb to the early 2020s). For the study in its entirety: A total of some 140 blood samples were gathered in the study from fewer than 40 consecutive transplant recipients along with their related donors. Recruitment of patients ran from September 2015 to early 2017, and follow-up continued until late 2020 or until death.

The intended sense of this specimen's time point label: 180 days after allo-HCT. Blood from recipients was drawn about 28 days before transplant and again at days 30, 100 and 180 after transplant. Nuclei Lysis Solution was used to extract genomic DNA from fresh or cryopreserved unfractionated peripheral blood mononuclear cells. TCR beta CDR3 regions were amplified from genomic DNA with the immunoSEQ assay, a bias-controlled multiplex PCR using V- and J-specific primers. A proprietary barcode and Illumina adapter sequences were added to the CDR3 amplicons in a second PCR step. An Illumina MiSeq instrument was used to sequence the CDR3 libraries. Processing in the source paper ran as follows. Export and quality control were handled in immunoSEQ Analyzer 3.0, while downstream analyses relied on R Bioconductor and Immunarch. Only productive rearrangements within the normalized downsampled data set were used in the calculation of repertoire metrics. Pathologically expanded clonotypes were defined as those larger than 5 templates in the normalized cohort. Repertoire diversity was measured with the Inverse Simpson Index. CMV-specificity analyses were carried out on the non-normalized data set to capture all clonotypes. As stored in TCRdb, this immuneACCESS dataset retains in-frame rearrangements with V and J assigned. A fraction of the clones does not appear; measured against another copy, unresolved V genes explain less than half of the discrepancy, and the remainder lacks a known reason. V and J calls and clone size are as listed in that table; D and trimming were resolved from the DNA. This sample has about 9,400 clones in its table, and 75% to 80% of those were observed once. Around 15% of the sample goes to the ten largest clones.

Study-level results and caveats: The sample size was limited, and because cells were not sorted, the contributions of CD4 and CD8 repertoires could not be separated. After transplant, TCR diversity in recipients dropped, and pathologically expanded clonotypes increased progressively from day 30 to day 180. Just a small fraction of recipient repertoires overlapped with donor repertoires, and more than 97% appeared de novo at the given depth. Broader TCR repertoire diversity after transplant was predicted by Inverse Simpson Index values from donors and from recipients before transplant.

As regards this clone: No cognate antigen has been identified for it. No base quality values were provided; no much bigger clone lies one nucleotide off.

From the germline V gene, CDR1 is ENHRY and CDR2 is SYGVKD. V gives up 0 bases and J gives up 3 bases, and the segment between their germline ends measures 9 bases. Its CDR3 holds 14 amino acids, cysteine through phenylalanine. The retained sequence is limited to the CDR3, 42 bases, with the frame set at the first base. The V and J segments used are TRBV10-3 and TRBJ2-7; the D gene lacks a confident call. This receptor was obtained from a male patient aged 40 to 50 who had an allogeneic stem cell transplant from a related donor, so the T cells may come from the graft donor. Some clones in this sample may be carry-over from other donors' samples. The sample in question was PBMCs, obtained 180 days after allogeneic stem cell transplant. For the CDR3, the sequence is CAISESTTNYEQYF. Here is the DNA: TGTGCCATCAGTGAGTCGACGACAAACTACGAGCAGTACTTC.